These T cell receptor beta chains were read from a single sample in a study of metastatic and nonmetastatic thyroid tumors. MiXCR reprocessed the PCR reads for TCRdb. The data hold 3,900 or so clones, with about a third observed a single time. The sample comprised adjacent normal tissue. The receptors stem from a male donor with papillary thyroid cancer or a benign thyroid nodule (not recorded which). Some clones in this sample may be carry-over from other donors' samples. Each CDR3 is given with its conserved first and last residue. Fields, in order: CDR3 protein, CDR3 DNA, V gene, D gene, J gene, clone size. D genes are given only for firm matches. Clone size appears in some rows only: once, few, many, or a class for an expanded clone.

CASSPGQGEQYF,TGTGCCAGCAGCCCAGGACAGGGAGAGCAGTACTTC,TRBV7-2,TRBD1,TRBJ2-7,.
CASSSIIAVDTEAFF,TGTGCCAGCAGCTCAATCATTGCGGTTGACACTGAAGCTTTCTTT,TRBV7-8,.,TRBJ1-1,large
CASSERTDNEKLFF,TGTGCCAGCAGTGAAAGGACGGATAATGAAAAACTGTTTTTT,TRBV2,.,TRBJ1-4,.
CASSTDTGASNYGYTF,TGTGCCAGCAGTACAGATACCGGGGCCTCTAACTATGGCTACACCTTC,TRBV6-1,.,TRBJ1-2,.
CASSPQGAGYGYTF,TGTGCCAGCAGTCCTCAGGGGGCGGGCTATGGCTACACCTTC,TRBV6-1,TRBD1,TRBJ1-2,.
CSATIAGGMGGANVLTF,TGCAGTGCAACTATAGCGGGCGGAATGGGAGGGGCCAACGTCCTGACTTTC,TRBV20-1,TRBD2,TRBJ2-6,.
CASSSIGTGGGEQYF,TGTGCCAGCAGCTCCATTGGGACAGGGGGAGGCGAGCAGTACTTC,TRBV5-5,TRBD1,TRBJ2-7,.
CASSEPPGQGLGELFF,TGTGCCAGCAGTGAACCTCCGGGACAGGGACTCGGGGAGCTGTTTTTT,TRBV6-1,TRBD1,TRBJ2-2,few
CSSQGTALSMNTEAFF,TGCAGTTCCCAAGGGACAGCTCTCAGCATGAACACTGAAGCTTTCTTT,TRBV20-1,TRBD1,TRBJ1-1,.
CAWNRANTEAFF,TGTGCCTGGAACAGGGCGAACACTGAAGCTTTCTTT,TRBV30,.,TRBJ1-1,.
CSAQTSGRTGELFF,TGCAGTGCCCAGACTAGCGGGAGAACCGGGGAGCTGTTTTTT,TRBV20-1,TRBD2,TRBJ2-2,few
CASSSDSYTGELFF,TGTGCCAGCAGCTCGGACAGCTACACCGGGGAGCTGTTTTTT,TRBV7-3,.,TRBJ2-2,.
CASSSSPWGTGTDTQYF,TGTGCCAGCAGCTCTTCACCATGGGGGACGGGCACAGATACGCAGTATTTT,TRBV7-3,.,TRBJ2-3,.
CAWSVSRGELFF,TGTGCCTGGAGTGTCTCCAGGGGAGAACTGTTTTTT,TRBV30,.,TRBJ1-4,.
CASSEAGGYGYTF,TGTGCCAGCAGTGAAGCGGGTGGTTATGGCTACACCTTC,TRBV6-1,.,TRBJ1-2,few
CSARGASGRARNTQYF,TGCAGTGCTAGGGGGGCTAGCGGGAGGGCCCGGAATACGCAGTATTTT,TRBV20-1,TRBD2,TRBJ2-3,.
CASSLDAPYEQYF,TGTGCCAGCAGTTTGGACGCTCCCTACGAGCAGTACTTC,TRBV6-2/TRBV6-3,.,TRBJ2-7,few
CASSVVPLASTGELFF,TGTGCCAGCAGCGTAGTCCCCCTAGCGAGCACCGGGGAGCTGTTTTTT,TRBV9,.,TRBJ2-2,.
CASRGTGGGMNTEAFF,TGTGCCAGCAGGGGAACAGGCGGCGGGATGAACACTGAAGCTTTCTTT,TRBV27,.,TRBJ1-1,few
CAWSPRRFNQPQHF,TGTGCCTGGAGTCCCCGGAGATTCAATCAGCCCCAGCATTTT,TRBV30,.,TRBJ1-5,.
CSAPRTSGYNEQFF,TGCAGTGCTCCCCGGACTAGCGGTTACAATGAGCAGTTCTTC,TRBV20-1,TRBD2,TRBJ2-1,.
CASSVDEGGYNEQFF,TGTGCCAGCAGCGTAGACGAGGGCGGCTACAATGAGCAGTTCTTC,TRBV9,.,TRBJ2-1,.
CSARGMSGRSYEQYF,TGCAGTGCTAGAGGTATGAGCGGGCGGTCCTACGAGCAGTACTTC,TRBV20-1,.,TRBJ2-7,medium-sized
CASSRGGNEQFF,TGTGCCAGCAGCCGAGGGGGGAATGAGCAGTTCTTC,TRBV12-3/TRBV12-4,.,TRBJ2-1,few
CASSLDSSTPEQYF,TGTGCCAGCAGCTTGGACTCGTCCACGCCTGAGCAGTACTTC,TRBV7-3,.,TRBJ2-7,few
CASSLVAGGLTGELFF,TGTGCCAGCAGCTTAGTAGCGGGAGGACTTACCGGGGAGCTGTTTTTT,TRBV7-8,TRBD2,TRBJ2-2,.
CSDSLLDEAVRTEAFF,TGCAGTGATAGTTTATTGGATGAGGCCGTGAGAACTGAAGCTTTCTTT,TRBV20-1,.,TRBJ1-1,few
CASSEGGGGYEQYF,TGTGCCAGCAGTGAAGGGGGCGGGGGCTACGAGCAGTACTTC,TRBV6-1,TRBD2,TRBJ2-7,large
CASSLVWQGLGYEQYF,TGTGCCAGCAGCTTAGTGTGGCAGGGGCTGGGCTACGAGCAGTACTTC,TRBV11-2,.,TRBJ2-7,.
CASSPREGVLYNEQFF,TGTGCCAGCAGCCCGAGAGAAGGGGTCCTTTACAATGAGCAGTTCTTC,TRBV11-2,.,TRBJ2-1,.
CASSGTGVNTQYF,TGTGCCAGCAGTGGGACAGGGGTAAATACGCAGTATTTT,TRBV6-1,TRBD1,TRBJ2-3,few
CSARDLASGGSMYEQFF,TGCAGTGCTAGAGATCTTGCTAGCGGAGGTAGTATGTATGAGCAGTTCTTC,TRBV20-1,TRBD2,TRBJ2-1,once
CASSFGRSRRETQYF,TGTGCCAGCAGCTTTGGCAGGTCTAGAAGAGAGACCCAGTACTTC,TRBV11-3,.,TRBJ2-5,.
CSLEGSSGDRRNEQFF,TGCAGTCTCGAGGGGTCTAGCGGGGATCGCCGAAATGAGCAGTTCTTC,TRBV20-1,TRBD2,TRBJ2-1,many
CAWLRDRGRGGYTF,TGTGCCTGGCTCCGGGACAGGGGCCGGGGCGGCTACACCTTC,TRBV30,TRBD1,TRBJ1-2,.
CASRTDSQAFF,TGTGCCAGTAGGACGGACAGTCAAGCTTTCTTT,TRBV19,.,TRBJ1-1,few
CSATDGAGKQEQYF,TGCAGTGCTACAGATGGAGCGGGAAAGCAAGAGCAGTACTTC,TRBV20-1,TRBD2,TRBJ2-7,few
CASSMGPNTEAFF,TGTGCCAGCAGCATGGGGCCGAACACTGAAGCTTTCTTT,TRBV7-9,.,TRBJ1-1,once
CASSMAGGSPLHF,TGTGCCAGCAGTATGGCAGGGGGTTCACCCCTCCACTTT,TRBV6-1,TRBD1,TRBJ1-6,few
CASSIDGYQGYEQYF,TGTGCCAGTAGTATAGATGGCTATCAGGGCTACGAGCAGTACTTC,TRBV19,.,TRBJ2-7,few
CASGTQGKRDEQYF,TGTGCCAGTGGTACACAGGGTAAAAGGGACGAGCAGTACTTC,TRBV2,.,TRBJ2-7,large
CSARGASGRSAIYYEQYF,TGCAGTGCTAGGGGGGCTAGCGGGAGGTCCGCCATTTACTACGAGCAGTACTTC,TRBV20-1,TRBD2,TRBJ2-7,.
CASSLAASVTYEQYF,TGTGCCAGCAGCTTAGCGGCTAGCGTGACCTACGAGCAGTACTTC,TRBV7-6,.,TRBJ2-7,once
CASRVGLAGSIYEQYF,TGTGCCAGCAGGGTAGGACTAGCGGGGTCCATCTACGAGCAGTACTTC,TRBV2,TRBD2,TRBJ2-7,.
CASTAIYCEQYF,TGTGCCAGCACGGCTATCTACTGCGAGCAGTACTTC,TRBV6-1,.,TRBJ2-7,.
CASTGFPSEAFF,TGTGCCAGCACGGGGTTTCCGTCTGAAGCTTTCTTT,TRBV6-2/TRBV6-3,.,TRBJ1-1,few
CASSDSTGPQGYTF,TGTGCCAGCAGTGACTCGACAGGACCTCAGGGCTACACTTTC,TRBV2,.,TRBJ2-6,few
CATSRGLGPNQPQHF,TGTGCCACCAGCAGAGGCCTAGGACCTAATCAGCCCCAGCATTTT,TRBV15,.,TRBJ1-5,.
CSVERMEGLAGLNEQFF,TGCAGCGTTGAACGGATGGAAGGACTAGCGGGGCTCAATGAGCAGTTCTTC,TRBV29-1,TRBD2,TRBJ2-1,.
CASSSSYGTLNTEAFF,TGCGCCAGCAGCTCCTCATACGGGACATTGAACACTGAAGCTTTCTTT,TRBV5-1,.,TRBJ1-1,.
CASSEGETQYF,TGTGCCAGCAGCGAGGGCGAGACCCAGTACTTC,TRBV6-1,.,TRBJ2-5,few
CASSVSLASYNEQFF,TGTGCCAGCAGTGTTTCACTAGCGTCTTACAATGAGCAGTTCTTC,TRBV6-1,TRBD2,TRBJ2-1,.
CASLGTDQETQYF,TGTGCCAGCCTTGGGACGGATCAAGAGACCCAGTACTTC,TRBV2,.,TRBJ2-5,.